This T cell receptor beta chain was observed in a study of blood T cells in healthy people across ages. Study outcomes and limitations: Diversity estimated from one million T cells was considered an underestimate. TCR beta diversity per million T cells fell roughly linearly with age.

Comments on this clonotype: The antigen is unknown.

The use of a sample-barcoded 5' primer and a J-beta primer mix characterized a second PCR of roughly 6 to 11 cycles. Each CDR3 protein is one row after TCRdb ran MiXCR on the 5' RACE reads. The sample lists roughly 1.5 million distinct CDR3 sequences, approximately 39% occurring once. CDR1 is MRHNA and CDR2 is SNTAGT in the germline V gene. V lost 7 bases to trimming and J lost 2 bases, with 15 bases between them. CDR3 length: 14 amino acids. Sequences were obtained from blood. The rearrangement joins TRBV6-4 to TRBJ2-7, with a possible D match to TRBD1 (5 bases). The TCR comes from a woman younger than 30 in good health. The CDR3 DNA follows: TGTGCCAGCATTCCAGGGTATTTCCCCTACGAGCAGTACTTC. Protein: CASIPGYFPYEQYF.